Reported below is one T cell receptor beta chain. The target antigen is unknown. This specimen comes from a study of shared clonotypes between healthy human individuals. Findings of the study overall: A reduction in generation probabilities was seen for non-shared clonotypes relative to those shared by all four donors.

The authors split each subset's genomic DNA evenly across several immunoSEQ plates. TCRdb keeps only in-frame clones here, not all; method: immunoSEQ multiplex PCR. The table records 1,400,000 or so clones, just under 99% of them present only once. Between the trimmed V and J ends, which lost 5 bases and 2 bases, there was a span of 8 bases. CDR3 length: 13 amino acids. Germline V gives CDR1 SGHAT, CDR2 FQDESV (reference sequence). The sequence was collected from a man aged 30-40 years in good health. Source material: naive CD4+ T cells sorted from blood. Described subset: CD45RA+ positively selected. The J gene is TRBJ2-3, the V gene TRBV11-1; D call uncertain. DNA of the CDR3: TGTGCCAGCAGCCAGGCGGTCACAGATACGCAGTATTTT. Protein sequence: CASSQAVTDTQYF.